This TCR beta chain came from a study of blood T cells in healthy people across ages. The V gene end was trimmed by 3 bases and the J gene end by 14 bases; junction bases not matched to a gene: 20. The CDR3 covers 16 residues. Germline V CDR1 and CDR2: SGHAT, FQNNGV. Primers used in a second PCR of roughly 6 to 11 cycles were a sample-barcoded 5' primer and a J-beta primer mix. TCRdb ran MiXCR on the 5' RACE reads and lists one entry per CDR3 protein. The sample consists of around 750,000 distinct CDR3 sequences, about 53% of them appearing once. J is TRBJ2-3 and V is TRBV11-2; 7 bases are shared with TRBD1. Sequences were obtained from blood. This clonotype was obtained from a man older than 75 in good health. The CDR3 DNA is TGTGCCAGCAGCTTTTCCGGCCGGGCCGGGGACAGATACGCGTATTTT. Protein sequence: CASSFSGRAGDRYAYF.